This T cell receptor beta chain was captured in a study of tumor-infiltrating lymphocytes in primary liver carcinoma. Looking at the study overall: These were node-negative, non-metastatic T1-T3 tumors of roughly 4 to 10 cm. Findings of the study overall: Relative to blood, tumors carried a significantly larger fraction of the repertoire in their top 250 clones (p = 0.039). Tumor-adjacent and tumor-blood pairs shared a smaller degree of overlap than tumor region pairs.

Co-extracting RNA and DNA was done with roughly 17-32 mg of unsorted bulk tissue as input. The patients had histopathologically diagnosed primary liver carcinoma, and their disease was treated by surgical resection. The researchers produced TCR beta cDNA from roughly 500 ng total RNA with a constant-region primer. A slightly modified ARM-PCR protocol with three nested multiplex PCR rounds produced these TCR beta libraries. The first two PCR rounds used TRBV1-TRBV30 primers with a Cbeta primer, about 9 cycles each. One entry per CDR3 protein results from TCRdb running MiXCR on the multiplex PCR reads. The repertoire consists of about 54,000 distinct CDR3 sequences, with 70% to 80% occurring once and the leading ten covering about a quarter. In regard to this clonotype: As yet, its antigen is unknown. An end of the junction differs from the germline gene, which may be a read error.

Germline CDR1 and CDR2: MNHEY and SVGAGI. This CDR3 is built from 14 residues. The V and J genes are TRBV6-5 and TRBJ2-6, with D tentatively TRBD1 or TRBD2 (5 bases each). The clonotype comes from a man aged 35 to 55 with primary liver carcinoma and hepatitis B virus infection. Sequencing input: liver tumor tissue from sampling region 2. Subset in this sample: tumor region T2, inferior pole. The CDR3 DNA follows: TGTGCCAGCAGAGGTAGCTCCGGGGCCAACGTCCCGACCTTC. Translating it yields CASRGSSGANVPTF.